The sequence of this T cell receptor (beta chain) was determined in a study of blood T cell repertoires in COVID-19. This table comes from immunoSEQ multiplex PCR, and its TCRdb copy is limited to in-frame clones, with some not included. The repertoire holds about 230,000 clones, with around four fifths as singletons. The CDR3 is 14 amino acids. CDR1 and CDR2 from the germline V gene are MNHNY and SVGAGI (reference sequence). The ends were cut back, 2 bases at V and 6 bases at J, with 11 bases in the middle. The rearrangement uses TRBV6-6 and TRBJ1-5; maybe TRBD1 (6 bases). The sequencing sample was made of peripheral blood. The sequence was obtained from a woman of 80 years or more with active or convalescent COVID-19. DNA for the CDR3: TGTGCCAGCAGTTACGCAGGGGATGCTCAGCCCCAGCATTTT. It codes for CASSYAGDAQPQHF.